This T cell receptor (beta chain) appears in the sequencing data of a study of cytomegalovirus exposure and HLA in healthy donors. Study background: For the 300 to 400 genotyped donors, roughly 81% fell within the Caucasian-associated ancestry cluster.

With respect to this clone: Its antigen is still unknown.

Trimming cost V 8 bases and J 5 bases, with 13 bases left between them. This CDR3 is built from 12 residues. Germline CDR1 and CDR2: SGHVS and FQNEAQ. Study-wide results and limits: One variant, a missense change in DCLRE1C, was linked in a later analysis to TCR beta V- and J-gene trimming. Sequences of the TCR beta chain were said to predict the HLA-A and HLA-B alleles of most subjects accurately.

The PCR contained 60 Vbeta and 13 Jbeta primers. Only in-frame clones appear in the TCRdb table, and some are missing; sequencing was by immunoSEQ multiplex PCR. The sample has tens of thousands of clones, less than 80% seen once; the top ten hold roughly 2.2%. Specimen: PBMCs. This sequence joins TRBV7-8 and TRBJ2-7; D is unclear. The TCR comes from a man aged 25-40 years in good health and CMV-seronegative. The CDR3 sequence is CASFLLVDEQYF. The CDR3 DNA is TGTGCCAGCTTCCTTTTGGTAGACGAGCAGTACTTC.